Detailed here is one TCR beta chain. Its target antigen remains unknown. One base away there is no much larger clone; base qualities are not given. The library came from the immunoSEQ multiplex PCR assay. TCRdb retrieved this table from immuneACCESS and kept in-frame rearrangements only. Not all clones are present; in checked studies, unresolved V genes account for under half, and no reason is known for the remainder. The sample includes approximately 80,000 clones, with around 80% observed a single time. 2.2% of the sample belongs to the ten largest clones. This sample stems from a study of ipilimumab plus nivolumab after autologous stem cell transplantation (dated by TCRdb to 2020 to 2022). For context, the study as a whole: A median of about five ipilimumab doses and about eight nivolumab doses was received by trial patients. Both primary refractory and relapsed disease were represented in the DLBCL cohort, where 18-month progression-free survival was about 82% and 31%, respectively. Patients in the trial were undergoing autologous transplant and had high-risk diffuse large B cell lymphoma, mature T cell lymphoma, or multiple myeloma. The intent-to-treat population of the trial was made up of thirty-five patients.

General conclusions and limits of the study: According to the authors, a biologic rationale for studying the approach further came from T cell receptor repertoire, regulatory T cell phenotype and gut microbiota profiles. The authors concluded that, as post-transplant consolidation, combined checkpoint inhibition appeared tolerable.

The CDR3 runs 14 residues from the cysteine to the phenylalanine. Only the CDR3 portion is preserved as DNA: 42 bases, with reading frame beginning at the first base. CDR1 MNHEY and CDR2 SVGAGI were looked up in the germline V gene. Trimming removed 0 bases from V and 5 bases from J, leaving 8 bases between the germline ends. Checkpoint therapy began 14 to 28 days after autologous transplant, with ipilimumab given at 1 mg/kg intravenously on day 1 of selected weeks. The nivolumab dose was 3 mg/kg intravenously, delivered on day 1 of weeks 1, 4, 7, 10, and every two weeks through week 26. This Phase Ib clinical trial tested ipilimumab plus nivolumab, a combined checkpoint inhibition, as consolidation after autologous stem cell transplantation.

This sequence uses TRBV6-5 and TRBJ2-1; 6 matching bases give a weak D call of TRBD1. The starting material was PBMCs, obtained in a trial of ipilimumab plus nivolumab as post-transplant consolidation. The TCR sequence derives from a male donor with diffuse large B-cell lymphoma. CDR3 reads: CASSYSYRDNEQFF. The DNA reads as follows: TGTGCCAGCAGTTACTCGTACAGGGACAATGAGCAGTTCTTC.